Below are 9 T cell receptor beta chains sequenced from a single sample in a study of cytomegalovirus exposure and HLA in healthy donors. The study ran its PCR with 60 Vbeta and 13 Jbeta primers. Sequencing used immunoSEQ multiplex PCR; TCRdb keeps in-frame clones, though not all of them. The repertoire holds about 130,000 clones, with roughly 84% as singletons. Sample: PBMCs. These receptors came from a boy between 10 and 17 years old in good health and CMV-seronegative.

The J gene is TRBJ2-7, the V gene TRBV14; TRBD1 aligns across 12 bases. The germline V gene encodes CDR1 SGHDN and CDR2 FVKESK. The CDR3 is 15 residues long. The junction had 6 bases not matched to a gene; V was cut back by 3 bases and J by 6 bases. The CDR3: CASSQGGTGGAEQYF. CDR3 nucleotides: TGTGCCAGCAGCCAGGGGGGGACAGGGGGCGCCGAGCAGTACTTC.

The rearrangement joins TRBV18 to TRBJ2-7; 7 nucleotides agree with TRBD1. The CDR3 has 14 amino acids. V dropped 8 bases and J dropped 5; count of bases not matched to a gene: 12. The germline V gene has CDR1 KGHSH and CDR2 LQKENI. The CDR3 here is CASQNGTVQNEQYF. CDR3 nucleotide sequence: TGTGCCAGCCAGAATGGGACAGTGCAGAACGAGCAGTACTTC. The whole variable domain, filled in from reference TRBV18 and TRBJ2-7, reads NAGVMQNPRHLVRRRGQEARLRCSPMKGHSHVYWYRQLPEEGLKFMVYLQKENIIDESGMPKERFSAEFPKEGPSILRIQQVVRGDSAAYFCASQNGTVQNEQYFGPGTRLTVT.

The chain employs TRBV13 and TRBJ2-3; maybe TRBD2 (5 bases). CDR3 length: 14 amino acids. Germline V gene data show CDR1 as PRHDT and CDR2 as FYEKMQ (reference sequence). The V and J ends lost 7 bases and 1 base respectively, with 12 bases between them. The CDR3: CASTLSVGTDTQYF. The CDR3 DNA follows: TGTGCCAGCACCCTTAGCGTAGGCACAGATACGCAGTATTTT. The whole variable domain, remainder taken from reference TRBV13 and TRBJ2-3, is AAGVIQSPRHLIKEKRETATLKCYPIPRHDTVYWYQQGPGQDPQFLISFYEKMQSDKGSIPDRFSAQQFSDYHSELNMSSLELGDSALYFCASTLSVGTDTQYFGPGTRLTVL.

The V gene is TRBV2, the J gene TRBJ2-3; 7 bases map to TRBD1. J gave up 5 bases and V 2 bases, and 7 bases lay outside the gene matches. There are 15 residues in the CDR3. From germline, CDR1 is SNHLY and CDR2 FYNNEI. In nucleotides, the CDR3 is TGTGCCAGCAGTGAAAGAGGGGGCGAAGGAGATACGCAGTATTTT. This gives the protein CASSERGGEGDTQYF.

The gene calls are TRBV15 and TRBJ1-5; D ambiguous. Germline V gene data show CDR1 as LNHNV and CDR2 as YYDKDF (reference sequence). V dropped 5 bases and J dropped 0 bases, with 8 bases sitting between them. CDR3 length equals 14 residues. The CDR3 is CATSEGYSNQPQHF. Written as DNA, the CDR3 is TGTGCCACCAGCGAGGGCTATAGCAATCAGCCCCAGCATTTT.

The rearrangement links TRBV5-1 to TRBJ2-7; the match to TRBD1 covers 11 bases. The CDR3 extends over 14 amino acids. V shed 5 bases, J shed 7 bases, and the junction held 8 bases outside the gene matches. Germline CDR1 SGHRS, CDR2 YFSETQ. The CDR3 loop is CASRDGTGGYEQYF. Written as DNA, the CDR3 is TGCGCCAGCAGGGACGGGACAGGGGGGTATGAGCAGTACTTC.

The CDR3 nucleotides are TGTGCCAGCAGTTTACTCGGACAGGGGGTTACTGAAGCTTTCTTT. Translated: CASSLLGQGVTEAFF. The chain couples TRBV27 to TRBJ1-1; TRBD1 aligns across 10 bases. Germline CDR1 and CDR2: MNHEY and SMNVEV (reference sequence). V dropped 2 bases and J dropped 5; count of bases not matched to a gene: 5. This CDR3 is 15 amino acids long.

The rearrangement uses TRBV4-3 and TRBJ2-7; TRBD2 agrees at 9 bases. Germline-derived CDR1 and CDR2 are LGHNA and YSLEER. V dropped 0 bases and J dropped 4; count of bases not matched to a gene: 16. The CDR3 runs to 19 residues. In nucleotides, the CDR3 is TGCGCCAGCAGCCAAGATCTAGGTAGCGGGAGCCCTAATCGGTACGAGCAGTACTTC. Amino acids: CASSQDLGSGSPNRYEQYF.

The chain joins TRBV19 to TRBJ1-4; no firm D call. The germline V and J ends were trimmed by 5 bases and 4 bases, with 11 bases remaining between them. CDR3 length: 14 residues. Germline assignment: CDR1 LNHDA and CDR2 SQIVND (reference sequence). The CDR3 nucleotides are TGTGCCAGTAGTGAATTTCCCGGTAATGAAAAACTGTTTTTT. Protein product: CASSEFPGNEKLFF.